One sample yielded the 15 T cell receptor beta chains listed below, sequenced in a study of CD8 T cells in ankylosing spondylitis. TCRdb recomputed calls from the 5' RACE reads with MiXCR, one row per CDR3 protein. This sample carries some 240,000 distinct CDR3 sequences, roughly a quarter of them seen once, and the ten largest clones take 0.5% to 0.75%. Input material: blood, either unsorted or a sorted T cell fraction (not recorded which). These receptors were obtained from a male donor with ankylosing spondylitis or in good health (not recorded which).

This clonotype was observed at least ten times. V usage is TRBV6-6 and J usage is TRBJ2-5; TRBD2 might be the D (5 bases). Germline V gene lookup returns CDR1 MNHNY and CDR2 SVGAGI (reference sequence). This CDR3 is 12 amino acids long. In nucleotides, the CDR3 is TGTGTCGGATCTCCGCGGGCCGAGACCCAGTACTTC. It codes for CVGSPRAETQYF.

This clonotype was counted between two and nine times. The genes are TRBV20-1 and TRBJ2-5; no clear D. The CDR3 spans 15 residues. CDR1 is DFQATT and CDR2 is SNEGSKA in the germline V gene (reference sequence). Trimming stripped 5 bases from V and 5 bases from J, with 21 bases between. The CDR3 sequence is CSASHWAPMVETQYF. The DNA for the CDR3 is TGCAGTGCTTCCCACTGGGCCCCTATGGTGGAGACCCAGTACTTC.

J is TRBJ2-4 and V is TRBV20-1; 7 bases align to TRBD1. This CDR3 is built from 15 residues. V trimming: 3 bases; J trimming: 0 bases; junction bases outside the gene matches: 5. Germline lookup yields CDR1 DFQATT and CDR2 SNEGSKA (reference sequence). The CDR3 coding sequence is TGCAGTGCTAGGACAGGGATCTTAGCCAAAAACATTCAGTACTTC. Translating it yields CSARTGILAKNIQYF.

The sample holds many counts of this clonotype. The chain joins TRBV5-6 to TRBJ2-7, with D possibly TRBD1 on 6 matching bases. Per the germline V gene, CDR1 is SGHDT and CDR2 is YYEEEE. V lost 5 bases to trimming and J lost 6 bases, with 18 bases between them. The CDR3 length is 14 residues. CDR3 nucleotide sequence: TGTGCCAGCAGACGACGACAGGCACCGGGCGAGCAGTACTTC. Translating gives CASRRRQAPGEQYF. Full variable domain (outside the CDR3, taken from reference TRBV5-6 and TRBJ2-7): DAGVTQSPTHLIKTRGQQVTLRCSPKSGHDTVSWYQQALGQGPQFIFQYYEEEERQRGNFPDRFSGHQFPNYSSELNVNALLLGDSALYLCASRRRQAPGEQYFGPGTRLTVT.

This clonotype was picked up a small number of times. The J gene is TRBJ2-1, the V gene TRBV20-1; 16 bases are shared with TRBD2. Germline CDR1 is DFQATT and CDR2 is SNEGSKA (reference sequence). This CDR3 region has 17 residues. V lost 1 base to trimming and J lost 4 bases; unmatched junction nucleotides: 4. The CDR3 region has the DNA TGCAGTGCTAGAGCCGGGACTAGCGGGGGGGCATACAATGAGCAGTTCTTC. As protein: CSARAGTSGGAYNEQFF.

The table lists this clonotype with a few counts. The CDR3 loop reads CSAESPLDRSGGEQYF. DNA for the CDR3: TGCAGTGCTGAATCGCCTCTAGACAGGTCTGGGGGAGAGCAGTACTTC. This chain links TRBV20-1 with TRBJ2-7, with a tentative D call TRBD1 (6 bases). The CDR3 contains 16 residues. V lost 5 bases to trimming and J lost 7 bases, with 27 bases between them. Per the germline V gene, CDR1 is DFQATT and CDR2 is SNEGSKA (reference sequence).

CDR3 coding DNA: TGTGCCAGCAGCTTGATAGGGGGTCTTTATGAGCAGTTCTTC. The encoded protein is CASSLIGGLYEQFF. The genes are TRBV5-6 and TRBJ2-1; D is possibly TRBD1 (6 bases). Trimming shortened V by 1 base and J by 8 bases, and 13 bases separated the two germline ends. Germline CDR1 SGHDT, CDR2 YYEEEE. The CDR3 length is 14 residues.

In this sample, this clonotype turned up many times. V gene TRBV29-1 combines with J gene TRBJ1-1, with D possibly TRBD1 on 5 matching bases. Germline V CDR1 and CDR2: SQVTM, ANQGSEA. V dropped 8 bases and J dropped 3 bases, with 16 bases sitting between them. This CDR3 comprises 13 residues. CDR3 loop: CSIRVREDTEAFF. CDR3 in DNA: TGCAGCATCAGGGTCCGAGAGGACACTGAAGCTTTCTTT.

This clonotype has just a few counts. In DNA form, the CDR3 reads TGTGCCATCAGTGACTCCGGGCCGGGCGAGACCCAGTACTTC. This translates into CAISDSGPGETQYF. The chain recombines TRBV10-3 with TRBJ2-5; no reliable D call. Trimming took 3 bases from V and 5 from J, leaving 13 bases between them. CDR3 length equals 14 residues. CDR1 ENHRY and CDR2 SYGVKD come from the germline V gene.

This clonotype was counted between two and nine times. The chain recombines TRBV28 with TRBJ2-1; D could derive from TRBD1 or TRBD2 (5 bases each). Trimming stripped 9 bases from V and 9 bases from J, with 18 bases between. Germline assignment: CDR1 MDHEN and CDR2 SYDVKM. This CDR3 contains 13 residues. The CDR3 sequence: CASPGRQLVEQFF. The DNA of the CDR3 is TGTGCCAGTCCGGGGCGACAACTGGTTGAGCAGTTCTTC.

The V gene is TRBV7-2, the J gene TRBJ2-2, with 8 bases aligning to TRBD2. With V trimmed by 10 bases and J by 1 base, 5 bases remained unmatched. Germline V CDR1 and CDR2: SGHTA, FQGNSA. The CDR3 is 14 amino acids. The CDR3 loop is CATSLAVNTGELFF. The CDR3 DNA reads as TGTGCCACCTCACTAGCGGTGAACACCGGGGAGCTGTTTTTT.

This clonotype was detected ten times or more. The rearrangement joins TRBV20-1 to TRBJ2-7; perhaps D is TRBD1 or TRBD2 (5 bases each). The CDR3 totals 14 residues. The V gene lost 6 bases and the J gene lost 0 bases, with 15 bases spanning the gap. The V gene's germline CDR1 is DFQATT and CDR2 SNEGSKA (reference sequence). The CDR3 is CSAKQGEGSYEQYF. The DNA for the CDR3 is TGCAGTGCGAAGCAGGGCGAGGGCTCCTACGAGCAGTACTTC.

This clonotype occurred many times. This chain connects TRBV20-1 to TRBJ2-7; D may match TRBD1 or TRBD2 (5 bases each). CDR1 DFQATT and CDR2 SNEGSKA come from the germline V gene (reference sequence). Trimming took 0 bases from V and 5 from J, leaving 11 bases between them. The CDR3 is 13 residues long. The CDR3 spells CSAREVRDHEQYF. As DNA, the CDR3 is TGCAGTGCTAGAGAGGTCAGGGACCACGAGCAGTACTTC.

This clonotype was recorded at least ten times. The J gene is TRBJ2-7, the V gene TRBV10-3; perhaps TRBD2 as D (5 bases). The V gene's germline CDR1 is ENHRY and CDR2 SYGVKD. The ends were cut back, 4 bases at V and 2 bases at J, with 15 bases in the middle. This CDR3 comprises 15 residues. The CDR3 loop is CAISGTVDGAYEQYF. CDR3 DNA: TGTGCCATCAGTGGGACCGTGGACGGGGCCTACGAGCAGTACTTC.

This clonotype was seen more than once but under ten times. The V and J genes are TRBV20-1 and TRBJ2-5, with D maybe TRBD1 (5 bases). The CDR3 contains 13 residues. In germline, CDR1 is DFQATT, CDR2 SNEGSKA (reference sequence). The V end lost 6 bases, the J end lost 2 bases, and 13 bases lay between the germline ends. The CDR3 DNA reads TGCAGTGCCCTTGGACAATATCAAGAGACCCAGTACTTC. This translates into CSALGQYQETQYF.